This T cell receptor beta chain came from a study of T cell responses to AZD1222 COVID-19 vaccine. Clones were sequenced by immunoSEQ multiplex PCR, and TCRdb holds only the in-frame ones, with some missing. The table includes some 99,000 clones, 88% detected once. Trimming took off 0 bases at V and 5 bases at J, with 10 bases between the two ends. The germline V gene encodes CDR1 MNHEY and CDR2 SVGAGI. The CDR3 consists of 14 residues. This TCR was recovered from an adult who received the AZD1222 COVID-19 vaccine. V usage is TRBV6-5 and J usage is TRBJ1-1; a possible D gene is TRBD1 (5 bases). Sequencing used peripheral blood, obtained 28 days after the second AZD1222 dose. DNA of the CDR3: TGTGCCAGCAGTTACTCGGGGGGTCGGACTGAAGCTTTCTTT. Protein: CASSYSGGRTEAFF.